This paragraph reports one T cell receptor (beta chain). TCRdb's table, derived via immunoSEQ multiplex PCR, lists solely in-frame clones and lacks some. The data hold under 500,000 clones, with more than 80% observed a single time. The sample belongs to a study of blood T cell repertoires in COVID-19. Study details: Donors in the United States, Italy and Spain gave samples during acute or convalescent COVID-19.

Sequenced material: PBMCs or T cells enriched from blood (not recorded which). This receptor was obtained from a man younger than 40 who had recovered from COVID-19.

Here the CDR3 DNA reads TGTGCCAGCAGTTTAACAGGCCGGGGCTACACCTTC. Its protein is CASSLTGRGYTF. V usage is TRBV28 and J usage is TRBJ1-2; tentatively, D is TRBD1 (5 bases). Trimming took off 2 bases at V and 8 bases at J, with 9 bases between the two ends. Germline lookup yields CDR1 MDHEN and CDR2 SYDVKM. The CDR3 extends over 12 amino acids.